These 28 T cell receptor beta chains were all obtained from the same sample, sequenced in a study of CD8 T cells in ankylosing spondylitis. TCRdb re-derived calls from the 5' RACE reads in MiXCR, one entry per CDR3 protein. This table has 7,600 or so distinct CDR3 sequences, approximately 3% appearing once. Specimen: blood, either unsorted or a sorted T cell fraction (not recorded which). Every receptor here comes from a female donor with ankylosing spondylitis or in good health (not recorded which).

There are many counts of this clonotype. This sequence joins TRBV9 and TRBJ2-7; 9 nucleotides align to TRBD1. CDR3 size: 14 residues. V gave up 4 bases and J gave up 3 bases; unmatched junction bases: 5. Germline V gives CDR1 SGDLS, CDR2 YYNGEE. CDR3 DNA: TGTGCCAGCAGCCCGGCGGACAGGGGCTACGAGCAGTACTTC. Translating gives CASSPADRGYEQYF.

The sample holds many counts of this clonotype. V usage is TRBV9 and J usage is TRBJ1-4; D may be TRBD1 (6 bases). Germline lookup yields CDR1 SGDLS and CDR2 YYNGEE. The CDR3 spans 16 residues. V was cut by 3 bases and J by 4 bases, with 16 bases left in between. The CDR3 nucleotides read TGTGCCAGCAGCGAGAAGATAGGGGGTAGTAATGAAAAACTGTTTTTT. Its translation is CASSEKIGGSNEKLFF.

This clonotype is termed medium-sized. The V gene is TRBV21-1, the J gene TRBJ2-5; no DNA check was done on the table's D call, TRBD1. TRBV21-1 is described as a pseudogene. The CDR3 has 14 residues. In DNA form, the CDR3 reads TGTGCCAGCAGCAAATTCAGGGTCGTTGAGACCCAGTACTTC. Its translation is CASSKFRVVETQYF.

This clonotype showed up many times. This chain's CDR3 is CASSVGVGDADTQYF. The CDR3 nucleotides are TGTGCCAGCAGCGTAGGGGTAGGGGATGCAGATACGCAGTATTTT. V is TRBV9 and J is TRBJ2-3, with a tentative D call TRBD1 (5 bases). V shed 0 bases and J shed 4 bases, with 12 bases lying between them. Germline-derived CDR1 and CDR2 are SGDLS and YYNGEE. This CDR3 comprises 15 residues.

Ten or more counts support this clonotype. This sequence joins TRBV9 and TRBJ2-1, with 12 bases identical to TRBD2. This CDR3 comprises 20 residues. Germline lookup yields CDR1 SGDLS and CDR2 YYNGEE. V shed 0 bases and J 6 bases; nucleotides not matched to a gene: 16. The CDR3 loop is CASSVAGGLAGGPDVNEQFF. The CDR3 bases are TGTGCCAGCAGCGTAGCGGGGGGTCTAGCGGGAGGGCCCGACGTCAATGAGCAGTTCTTC.

This clonotype was counted at least ten times. This chain connects TRBV9 to TRBJ1-3, with D tentatively TRBD1 (6 bases). CDR1 and CDR2 (germline): SGDLS, YYNGEE. The CDR3 is 15 residues long. V lost 0 bases and J 2 bases, leaving 9 bases between the germline ends. The CDR3 here is CASSVAGGPGNTIYF. For the CDR3, the DNA is TGTGCCAGCAGCGTAGCTGGGGGCCCTGGAAACACCATATATTTT.

This clonotype occurred many times. The chain couples TRBV9 to TRBJ2-1, with D tentatively TRBD2 (6 bases). The germline V gene has CDR1 SGDLS and CDR2 YYNGEE. With 0 bases removed from V and 5 bases from J, the gap between germline ends came to 12 bases. CDR3 length: 15 amino acids. CDR3 coding DNA: TGTGCCAGCAGCGTAGAGGGTGGGGGGAACAATGAGCAGTTCTTC. Its translation is CASSVEGGGNNEQFF. Full variable domain (rest looked up from reference TRBV9 and TRBJ2-1): DSGVTQTPKHLITATGQRVTLRCSPRSGDLSVYWYQQSLDQGLQFLIQYYNGEERAKGNILERFSAQQFPDLHSELNLSSLELGDSALYFCASSVEGGGNNEQFFGPGTRLTVL.

This clonotype counts as medium-sized. This rearrangement joins TRBV9 to TRBJ2-3; D ambiguous. The CDR3 sequence is 13 residues long. The V end was cut by 0 bases, the J end by 6 bases, with 8 bases between. Per the germline V gene, CDR1 is SGDLS and CDR2 is YYNGEE. The CDR3 nucleotides are TGTGCCAGCAGCGTAGTTAGTGCGGATACGCAGTATTTT. Amino acid sequence: CASSVVSADTQYF.

This clonotype came up many times. V usage is TRBV9 and J usage is TRBJ2-2; TRBD1 matches at 8 bases. The germline gives CDR1 SGDLS, CDR2 YYNGEE. The junction had 7 bases not matched to a gene; V was cut back by 3 bases and J by 6 bases. CDR3 size: 15 residues. CDR3 region: CASSAGQGGPGELFF. As DNA, the CDR3 is TGTGCCAGCAGCGCCGGACAGGGAGGTCCCGGGGAGCTGTTTTTT.

This clonotype occurred many times. CDR3 amino acids: CASSGGTSGFDGEQFF. In nucleotides, the CDR3 is TGTGCCAGCAGCGGGGGGACTAGCGGGTTCGATGGTGAGCAGTTCTTC. This chain joins TRBV9 and TRBJ2-1; 12 positions agree with TRBD2. Trimming took 3 bases from V and 9 from J; bases not matched to a gene: 10. The CDR3 runs 16 residues. The germline V gene encodes CDR1 SGDLS and CDR2 YYNGEE.

In its sample, this clonotype is medium-sized (0.01 to 0.1%). V is TRBV9 and J is TRBJ2-7, with D possibly TRBD2 on 5 matching bases. This CDR3 is built from 14 residues. Trimming pared 3 bases from V and 4 bases from J, leaving 14 bases between. From germline, CDR1 is SGDLS and CDR2 YYNGEE. CDR3 bases: TGTGCCAGCAGCGAACATGGTACGGGGTACGAGCAGTACTTC. This encodes CASSEHGTGYEQYF.

This clonotype was detected many times. The chain links TRBV9 to TRBJ2-1; 12 nucleotides match TRBD2. The CDR3 runs to 15 residues. Germline CDR1 reads SGDLS; CDR2 reads YYNGEE. J was trimmed by 6 bases and V by 0 bases; bases with no gene match: 1. The CDR3 nucleotides read TGTGCCAGCAGCGTAGGACTAGCGGGGGTCAATGAGCAGTTCTTC. Translated, it gives CASSVGLAGVNEQFF.

By its share, this clonotype is medium-sized. The rearrangement joins TRBV9 to TRBJ2-2; weak D call: TRBD2 (6 bases). CDR1 SGDLS and CDR2 YYNGEE come from the germline V gene. The ends were cut back, 7 bases at V and 4 bases at J, with 11 bases in the middle. CDR3 length: 13 residues. Here the CDR3 DNA reads TGTGCCAGCCAAGGAGGGTCCACCGGGGAGCTGTTTTTT. Amino acid sequence: CASQGGSTGELFF.

There are many counts of this clonotype. The chain uses TRBV9 and TRBJ2-1; the match to TRBD2 covers 8 bases. The CDR3 extends over 18 amino acids. J gave up 1 base and V 4 bases, and 13 bases lay outside the gene matches. The germline V gene encodes CDR1 SGDLS and CDR2 YYNGEE. Written as DNA, the CDR3 is TGTGCCAGCAGCCATAATCCAGCGGGAGTGGTGTCCTACAATGAGCAGTTCTTC. Translation: CASSHNPAGVVSYNEQFF.

This clonotype was detected ten times or more. The DNA for the CDR3 is TGTGCCAGCAGCGGAGGACAGGGAGATCAGCCCCAGCATTTT. Its protein is CASSGGQGDQPQHF. J is TRBJ1-5 and V is TRBV9, with 8 bases that match TRBD1. The CDR3 spans 14 residues. The J segment lost 5 bases and the V segment lost 3 bases, leaving 4 bases of the junction unmatched. Germline lookup yields CDR1 SGDLS and CDR2 YYNGEE.

This clonotype was detected many times. The CDR3 here is CASSDPPTAPPYNEQFF. The CDR3 DNA is TGTGCCAGCAGCGACCCCCCGACAGCCCCACCCTACAATGAGCAGTTCTTC. The rearrangement joins TRBV9 to TRBJ2-1; tentative D call: TRBD1 (5 bases). CDR1 and CDR2 from the germline V gene are SGDLS and YYNGEE. V lost 3 bases, J lost 2 bases, and 18 bases lay in between. This CDR3 has 17 amino acids.

This clonotype was seen only a few times. The rearrangement joins TRBV9 to TRBJ2-1, with D perhaps TRBD1 or TRBD2 (5 bases each). The CDR3 is 13 residues long. Germline CDR1 reads SGDLS; CDR2 reads YYNGEE. V lost 0 bases to trimming and J lost 8 bases, with 9 bases between them. CDR3 amino acids: CASSVVRDDEQFF. The CDR3 DNA reads TGTGCCAGCAGCGTAGTCAGGGACGATGAGCAGTTCTTC.

Ten or more counts support this clonotype. The chain couples TRBV9 to TRBJ2-7; 7 positions agree with TRBD1. The CDR3 has 13 amino acids. The germline V gene encodes CDR1 SGDLS and CDR2 YYNGEE. V was pared by 4 bases and J by 4 bases, with 5 bases of the junction left unmatched. In nucleotides, the CDR3 is TGTGCCAGCAGCCCCTTGGGACAGTACGAGCAGTACTTC. Translated: CASSPLGQYEQYF.

This clonotype was detected many times. The CDR3 DNA sequence: TGTGCCAGCAGCGTCTTCCGGGAGGGTCACGAGCAGTACTTC. This sequence encodes CASSVFREGHEQYF. The rearrangement joins TRBV9 to TRBJ2-7; 8 nucleotides agree with TRBD2. Trimming took 2 bases from V and 5 from J; bases not matched to a gene: 6. The CDR3 covers 14 residues. The germline gives CDR1 SGDLS, CDR2 YYNGEE.

This clonotype showed up many times. The gene calls are TRBV9 and TRBJ1-2; a weak D match, TRBD1 (5 bases). Germline values: CDR1 SGDLS, CDR2 YYNGEE. Trimming removed 0 bases from V and 6 bases from J, with 15 bases in between. CDR3 size: 15 residues. CDR3 sequence: CASSVEAGGGDGYTF. CDR3 bases: TGTGCCAGCAGCGTAGAAGCCGGAGGAGGGGATGGCTACACCTTC.

This clonotype is termed medium-sized (0.01 to 0.1%). V gene TRBV9 combines with J gene TRBJ2-3; D gene uncertain. Per germline, CDR1 SGDLS and CDR2 YYNGEE. There are 11 residues in the CDR3. Trimming took 3 bases from V and 10 from J, leaving 9 bases between them. CDR3 protein: CASSDPRAQYF. The CDR3 DNA reads as TGTGCCAGCAGCGACCCCCGGGCGCAGTATTTT. Full variable domain (missing parts from reference TRBV9 and TRBJ2-3): DSGVTQTPKHLITATGQRVTLRCSPRSGDLSVYWYQQSLDQGLQFLIQYYNGEERAKGNILERFSAQQFPDLHSELNLSSLELGDSALYFCASSDPRAQYFGPGTRLTVL.

This clonotype appeared many times. This chain joins TRBV9 and TRBJ1-2; D is unclear. V was shortened by 0 bases and J by 4 bases, with 10 bases between the two germline ends. There are 14 residues in the CDR3. Germline V CDR1 and CDR2: SGDLS, YYNGEE. The CDR3 is CASSVGEGAYGYTF. The CDR3 nucleotides are TGTGCCAGCAGCGTAGGTGAGGGCGCCTATGGCTACACCTTC.

This clonotype is labeled medium-sized. The CDR3 DNA reads TGTGCCAGCAGCGTAGAGCCGGCGGGCTATGGCTACACCTTC. Protein sequence: CASSVEPAGYGYTF. The genes are TRBV9 and TRBJ1-2; no reliable D call. Germline assignment: CDR1 SGDLS and CDR2 YYNGEE. The CDR3 sequence is 14 residues long. V was clipped by 0 bases and J by 4 bases, with 10 bases between them.

This clonotype has ten or more counts. The chain uses TRBV9 and TRBJ1-1; TRBD1 agrees at 8 bases. In germline, CDR1 is SGDLS, CDR2 YYNGEE. V was pared by 3 bases and J by 8 bases, with 9 bases of the junction left unmatched. This CDR3 has 14 residues. CDR3 residues: CASSAMGTGREAFF. Here the CDR3 DNA reads TGTGCCAGCAGCGCGATGGGGACAGGAAGAGAAGCTTTCTTT.

This clonotype appeared many times. This chain uses TRBV9 with TRBJ2-1, with 9 nucleotides matching TRBD1. Looked up from germline, CDR1 is SGDLS and CDR2 is YYNGEE. The V and J ends lost 5 bases and 4 bases, in that order; junction bases with no gene match: 7. This CDR3 is 15 amino acids long. The CDR3 bases are TGTGCCAGCAGGCCCGGGACAGGGAATTACAATGAGCAGTTCTTC. It translates to CASRPGTGNYNEQFF. The full variable domain, its missing parts supplied by reference TRBV9 and TRBJ2-1, is DSGVTQTPKHLITATGQRVTLRCSPRSGDLSVYWYQQSLDQGLQFLIQYYNGEERAKGNILERFSAQQFPDLHSELNLSSLELGDSALYFCASRPGTGNYNEQFFGPGTRLTVL.

This clonotype has a count of ten or more. The chain couples TRBV9 to TRBJ1-4, with D unclear. CDR3 length: 13 residues. Trimming removed 0 bases from V and 5 bases from J, with 5 bases in between. The germline gives CDR1 SGDLS, CDR2 YYNGEE. The DNA for the CDR3 is TGTGCCAGCAGCGTAGTACTGAATGAAAAACTGTTTTTT. Its translation is CASSVVLNEKLFF.

This clonotype was counted at least ten times. The chain employs TRBV9 and TRBJ1-1; D call uncertain. The germline V gene has CDR1 SGDLS and CDR2 YYNGEE. With 3 bases removed from V and 1 base from J, the gap between germline ends came to 16 bases. The length of the CDR3 is 16 residues. The CDR3 bases are TGTGCCAGCAGCGCCGGAAACAGCCCTAAGAACACTGAAGCTTTCTTT. Residues: CASSAGNSPKNTEAFF.

This clonotype rates as large (0.1 to 1%). This chain connects TRBV9 to TRBJ2-1, with TRBD1 identical over 7 bases. The CDR3 has 16 amino acids. CDR1 and CDR2 from the germline V gene are SGDLS and YYNGEE. The trim removed 4 bases at V and 2 bases at J, leaving 9 bases unmatched. In DNA, the CDR3 is TGTGCCAGCAGCACCAACCACAGGGGTGCCTACAATGAGCAGTTCTTC. The encoded protein is CASSTNHRGAYNEQFF.